The 13 T cell receptor beta chains below come from one sample, sequenced in a study of blood T cell repertoires in COVID-19. The repertoire was sequenced with immunoSEQ multiplex PCR; TCRdb's copy has only in-frame clones and lacks some. In the table there are around 170,000 clones, around 80% of which are singletons. Source material: PBMCs or T cells enriched from blood (not recorded which). These receptor sequences come from a woman between 50 and 59 years old who had recovered from COVID-19.

This clone was counted only a few times. The chain links TRBV27 to TRBJ2-6, with D perhaps TRBD1 (6 bases). Germline CDR1 is MNHEY and CDR2 is SMNVEV (reference sequence). The CDR3 loop spans 17 amino acids. The V end lost 3 bases, the J end lost 1 base, and 13 bases lay between the germline ends. The CDR3 region is CASSLSGALSGANVLTF. CDR3 in DNA: TGTGCCAGCAGTTTGTCAGGGGCTCTTTCTGGGGCCAACGTCCTGACTTTC.

The V call is TRBV11-3, the J call TRBJ2-1, with 10 bases identical to TRBD2. In germline, CDR1 is SGHNT, CDR2 YENEEA. This CDR3 is 16 amino acids long. J lost 7 bases, V lost 5 bases, and 11 bases had no gene match. Here the CDR3 reads CASSPGGAGGINEQFF. CDR3 nucleotides: TGTGCCAGCAGCCCGGGGGGAGCGGGAGGGATTAATGAGCAGTTCTTC.

The chain combines TRBV7-9 with TRBJ1-4; D gene uncertain. V lost 5 bases, J lost 7 bases, and 8 bases lay in between. Germline CDR1 is SEHNR and CDR2 is FQNEAQ (reference sequence). The CDR3 runs 12 residues. The CDR3 DNA sequence: TGTGCCAGCAGCCAGGAAGGTGAAAAACTGTTTTTT. Residues: CASSQEGEKLFF.

The V call is TRBV4-1, the J call TRBJ2-1; D perhaps matches TRBD1 (8 bases). With 4 bases removed from V and 9 bases from J, the gap between germline ends came to 16 bases. Per the germline V gene, CDR1 is MGHRA and CDR2 is YSYEKL. The CDR3 covers 14 residues. The CDR3, as DNA: TGCGCCAGCAGCCGCCCGGACAGGGAGGGTGAGCAGTTCTTC. Translated: CASSRPDREGEQFF.

This clone was recorded a few times. V gene TRBV2 combines with J gene TRBJ2-7; 9 positions agree with TRBD1. CDR3 size: 14 residues. J gave up 3 bases and V 4 bases, and 4 bases lay outside the gene matches. Germline CDR1 SNHLY, CDR2 FYNNEI. CDR3 region: CASSGLGQGYEQYF. The CDR3 DNA is TGTGCCAGCAGTGGTCTGGGACAGGGCTACGAGCAGTACTTC.

The chain links TRBV3-1 (or the pseudogene TRBV3-2) to TRBJ2-3; 7 bases align to TRBD2. Germline CDR1 LGHDT, CDR2 YNNKEL (reference sequence). The CDR3 covers 15 residues. V lost 7 bases to trimming and J lost 0 bases; unmatched junction nucleotides: 7. The CDR3 sequence: CASTIAGASTDTQYF. As DNA, the CDR3 is TGTGCCAGCACCATAGCGGGCGCTAGCACAGATACGCAGTATTTT.

The V and J genes are TRBV19 and TRBJ1-4, with 7 bases lining up with TRBD1. CDR1 and CDR2 (germline): LNHDA, SQIVND (reference sequence). V was clipped by 10 bases and J by 7 bases; unmatched bases: 9. CDR3 length: 13 residues. The chain's CDR3 is CATYRGPGEKLFF. The CDR3 DNA follows: TGTGCCACCTACAGGGGCCCAGGTGAAAAACTGTTTTTT.

The V call is TRBV5-1, the J call TRBJ1-2; 10 bases fit TRBD1. From germline, CDR1 is SGHRS and CDR2 YFSETQ. This CDR3 spans 14 amino acids. The trim removed 0 bases at V and 8 bases at J, leaving 4 bases unmatched. The chain's CDR3 is CASSLDRGQGGYTF. CDR3 coding DNA: TGCGCCAGCAGCTTGGATCGGGGACAGGGGGGCTACACCTTC. The complete variable domain, with remaining parts taken from reference TRBV5-1 and TRBJ1-2, reads KAGVTQTPRYLIKTRGQQVTLSCSPISGHRSVSWYQQTPGQGLQFLFEYFSETQRNKGNFPGRFSGRQFSNSRSEMNVSTLELGDSALYLCASSLDRGQGGYTFGSGTRLTVV.

The chain uses TRBV19 and TRBJ2-5, with 10 bases aligning to TRBD1. V dropped 4 bases and J dropped 5; count of bases not matched to a gene: 10. There are 16 residues in the CDR3. In germline, CDR1 is LNHDA, CDR2 SQIVND (reference sequence). CDR3 DNA: TGTGCCAGTAGTACCCCCCTGACAGGGGGCAGGGAGACCCAGTACTTC. It yields the protein CASSTPLTGGRETQYF.

This sequence joins TRBV9 and TRBJ1-2; D may be TRBD1 (5 bases). Trimming took 0 bases from V and 4 from J, leaving 10 bases between them. The CDR3 totals 14 residues. CDR1 and CDR2 (germline): SGDLS, YYNGEE. The CDR3 nucleotides are TGTGCCAGCAGCGTAGGCGCAGGGATCTATGGCTACACCTTC. Its translation: CASSVGAGIYGYTF.

This chain links TRBV9 with TRBJ1-2; weak D call: TRBD1 (5 bases). The V gene lost 4 bases and the J gene lost 0 bases, with 13 bases spanning the gap. In germline, CDR1 is SGDLS, CDR2 YYNGEE. The CDR3 sequence is 15 residues long. The CDR3 sequence: CASSILDSANYGYTF. In nucleotides, the CDR3 is TGTGCCAGCAGCATTTTAGACAGCGCTAACTATGGCTACACCTTC.

J is TRBJ1-6 and V is TRBV28; weak D call: TRBD1 (6 bases). The CDR3 runs 15 residues. V was clipped by 4 bases and J by 7 bases, with 14 bases between them. In germline, CDR1 is MDHEN, CDR2 SYDVKM. The CDR3 protein is CASSWEPGANSPLHF. CDR3 DNA: TGTGCCAGCAGTTGGGAACCAGGGGCCAATTCACCCCTCCACTTT.

The chain recombines TRBV2 with TRBJ1-1, with TRBD1 as a possible D gene (5 bases). Deletions cut 8 bases from V and 1 base from J, with 11 bases between. This CDR3 region has 13 residues. Germline loops: CDR1 SNHLY, CDR2 FYNNEI. The CDR3 nucleotides are TGTGCCAGCTGCGGGGCCGGGAACACTGAAGCTTTCTTT. It translates to CASCGAGNTEAFF.